Following are 17 T cell receptor beta chains from one sample sequenced in a study of cytomegalovirus exposure and HLA in healthy donors. PCR amplification relied on 60 Vbeta primers (plus 13 Jbeta primers). Here immunoSEQ multiplex PCR was the method, and the copy in TCRdb shows in-frame clones only, minus some. Counted here are 100,000 to 150,000 clones, about 80% occurring once; the ten biggest clones make up around 3.6%. The material sequenced was PBMCs. The receptors here all came from a woman aged 40-49 years in good health and CMV-seronegative.

The chain is built from TRBV27 and TRBJ1-6, with 8 bases matching TRBD1. CDR1 and CDR2 (germline): MNHEY, SMNVEV (reference sequence). Trimming took 5 bases from V and 9 from J; bases not matched to a gene: 12. CDR3 length equals 16 residues. The CDR3 loop reads CASSPYPRGQGSPLHF. Written as DNA, the CDR3 is TGTGCCAGCAGTCCCTACCCCAGGGGGCAGGGTTCACCCCTCCACTTT.

Only a few counts were recorded for this clone. The chain uses TRBV19 and TRBJ1-2; 9 positions agree with TRBD1. This CDR3 has 12 amino acids. J gave up 8 bases and V 4 bases, and 2 bases lay outside the gene matches. Germline CDR1 LNHDA, CDR2 SQIVND (reference sequence). The CDR3 nucleotides read TGTGCCAGTAGTACCGGACAGGGGGGCTACACCTTC. Protein sequence: CASSTGQGGYTF.

This rearrangement joins TRBV7-2 to TRBJ1-1; no firm D call. The V end lost 5 bases, the J end lost 4 bases, and 14 bases lay between the germline ends. The CDR3 runs 14 residues. Germline lookup yields CDR1 SGHTA and CDR2 FQGNSA. The CDR3 protein is CASSPRHPSTEAFF. CDR3 nucleotide sequence: TGTGCCAGCAGCCCCCGACACCCCAGCACTGAAGCTTTCTTT.

The genes are TRBV7-9 and TRBJ1-4; D gene ambiguous. Germline loops: CDR1 SEHNR, CDR2 FQNEAQ (reference sequence). The CDR3 covers 14 residues. V was trimmed by 3 bases and J by 7 bases, leaving 12 bases between them. CDR3 amino acids: CASSFGETLEKLFF. The DNA of the CDR3 is TGTGCCAGCAGCTTTGGTGAGACACTTGAAAAACTGTTTTTT.

This clone was seen once. The chain combines TRBV9 with TRBJ1-2; 9 bases are shared with TRBD1. V lost 4 bases to trimming and J lost 8 bases; unmatched junction nucleotides: 6. The length of the CDR3 is 13 residues. The germline gives CDR1 SGDLS, CDR2 YYNGEE. CDR3 in DNA: TGTGCCAGCAGCTCGGGACAGGGCGGCGGCTACACCTTC. Amino acid sequence: CASSSGQGGGYTF.

This chain joins TRBV28 and TRBJ2-1; D is uncertain. Germline V gene data show CDR1 as MDHEN and CDR2 as SYDVKM. CDR3 length: 15 residues. V was shortened by 1 base and J by 5 bases, with 12 bases between the two germline ends. CDR3 nucleotide sequence: TGTGCCAGCAGTTTATCAAACGTTCCGGACAATGAGCAGTTCTTC. Residues: CASSLSNVPDNEQFF. The full variable domain, in which reference TRBV28 and TRBJ2-1 provide the parts outside the CDR3, is DVKVTQSSRYLVKRTGEKVFLECVQDMDHENMFWYRQDPGLGLRLIYFSYDVKMKEKGDIPEGYSVSREKKERFSLILESASTNQTSMYLCASSLSNVPDNEQFFGPGTRLTVL.

CDR3 bases: TGTGCCAGTAGTACCCCCCGGGGGAGGGCCCATAGCAATCAGCCCCAGCATTTT. Encoded protein: CASSTPRGRAHSNQPQHF. The V call is TRBV19, the J call TRBJ1-5; D possibly corresponds to TRBD1 (5 bases). V dropped 4 bases and J dropped 0 bases, with 19 bases sitting between them. CDR1 is LNHDA, CDR2 SQIVND, per germline (reference sequence). CDR3 length: 18 amino acids.

The V and J genes are TRBV15 and TRBJ1-5; 12 bases match TRBD1. There are 16 residues in the CDR3. Germline CDR1 is LNHNV and CDR2 is YYDKDF (reference sequence). Unmatched junction bases numbered 4, after V lost 4 bases and J lost 3 bases. In DNA, the CDR3 is TGTGCCACCAGCACGGGACAGGGGGCCCCCAATCAGCCCCAGCATTTT. This encodes CATSTGQGAPNQPQHF.

The rearrangement joins TRBV5-6 to TRBJ1-3; D call uncertain. With 2 bases removed from V and 0 bases from J, the gap between germline ends came to 6 bases. Germline V lookup: CDR1 SGHDT, CDR2 YYEEEE. The CDR3 loop spans 14 amino acids. The DNA for the CDR3 is TGTGCCAGCAGCTTTGCTACCTCTGGAAACACCATATATTTT. Amino acids: CASSFATSGNTIYF.

This clone showed up just a few times. The chain uses TRBV28 and TRBJ2-7; tentative D call: TRBD2 (7 bases). Germline V lookup: CDR1 MDHEN, CDR2 SYDVKM. This CDR3 region has 15 residues. The V end was cut by 7 bases, the J end by 3 bases, with 19 bases between. The CDR3 DNA follows: TGTGCCAGCAAAAGGGGAGGGGGGGACTACTACGAGCAGTACTTC. Protein product: CASKRGGGDYYEQYF.

This clone was seen once. The chain has TRBV9 and TRBJ1-2; 8 positions match TRBD1. V lost 7 bases and J lost 5; bases outside the gene matches: 1. CDR1 and CDR2 from the germline V gene are SGDLS and YYNGEE. This CDR3 contains 11 residues. As DNA, the CDR3 is TGTGCCAGCGGACAGGGTTATGGCTACACCTTC. It specifies CASGQGYGYTF.

Notes on this clone: Additional DNA sequences in this sample encode the identical CDR3. The CDR3, as DNA: TGCGCCAGCAGCCAAGAGGTAACGGGTGATCAGCCCCAGCATTTT. Its protein is CASSQEVTGDQPQHF. The rearrangement links TRBV4-1 to TRBJ1-5; D remains ambiguous. Trimming removed 0 bases at V and 5 bases at J, with 11 bases between. The CDR3 is 15 amino acids. Looked up from germline, CDR1 is MGHRA and CDR2 is YSYEKL.

This chain joins TRBV7-9 and TRBJ2-7, with 10 bases that match TRBD1. Looked up from germline, CDR1 is SEHNR and CDR2 is FQNEAQ (reference sequence). The CDR3 runs 17 residues. V gave up 5 bases and J gave up 2 bases; unmatched junction bases: 12. The chain's CDR3 is CASSQDFETGGAYEQYF. CDR3 DNA sequence: TGTGCCAGCAGCCAGGATTTCGAGACAGGGGGCGCCTACGAGCAGTACTTC. The full variable domain, in which reference TRBV7-9 and TRBJ2-7 provide the parts outside the CDR3, is DTGVSQNPRHKITKRGQNVTFRCDPISEHNRLYWYRQTLGQGPEFLTYFQNEAQLEKSRLLSDRFSAERPKGSFSTLEIQRTEQGDSAMYLCASSQDFETGGAYEQYFGPGTRLTVT.

The V call is TRBV5-6, the J call TRBJ1-6; unclear D gene. CDR1 SGHDT and CDR2 YYEEEE come from the germline V gene. CDR3 length equals 16 residues. V shed 0 bases and J shed 1 base, with 8 bases lying between them. The CDR3 spells CASSLGTGSYNSPLHF. The CDR3 coding sequence is TGTGCCAGCAGCTTGGGGACGGGGTCCTATAATTCACCCCTCCACTTT.

The chain joins TRBV12-5 to TRBJ1-1; 9 bases line up with TRBD1. V dropped 4 bases and J dropped 1; count of bases not matched to a gene: 4. Germline V gene sequence: CDR1 LGHNT, CDR2 FRNRAP. CDR3 length equals 15 residues. CDR3 in amino acids: CASGSDRGPNTEAFF. The CDR3 region has the DNA TGTGCTAGTGGTTCGGACAGGGGACCGAACACTGAAGCTTTCTTT.

The rearrangement uses TRBV9 and TRBJ2-1, with 7 bases that match TRBD2. CDR3 size: 15 residues. V dropped 2 bases and J dropped 6; count of bases not matched to a gene: 8. Germline values: CDR1 SGDLS, CDR2 YYNGEE. CDR3 nucleotide sequence: TGTGCCAGCAGCGTGTCGGCGGGAGTGGGCAATGAGCAGTTCTTC. Its protein product is CASSVSAGVGNEQFF.

This chain connects TRBV28 to TRBJ2-1, with TRBD2 matching 10 bases. The CDR3 totals 16 residues. V shed 5 bases, J shed 8 bases, and the junction held 12 bases outside the gene matches. Germline values: CDR1 MDHEN, CDR2 SYDVKM. The CDR3 here is CASSTRTSGRLDEQFF. The DNA for the CDR3 is TGTGCCAGCAGTACTCGGACTAGCGGCCGCCTCGATGAGCAGTTCTTC. Drawing the rest from reference TRBV28 and TRBJ2-1, the complete variable domain is DVKVTQSSRYLVKRTGEKVFLECVQDMDHENMFWYRQDPGLGLRLIYFSYDVKMKEKGDIPEGYSVSREKKERFSLILESASTNQTSMYLCASSTRTSGRLDEQFFGPGTRLTVL.